What follows are 22 T cell receptor beta chains derived from one specimen sequenced in a study of T cells in lung cancer brain metastases. The data were produced by immunoSEQ multiplex PCR, yet TCRdb's version contains in-frame clones alone and is incomplete. The data show roughly 5,000 clones, with 84% seen just once and around 3.2% held by the top ten. Sample: tumor tissue from the primary lung tumor. The receptors stem from a woman between 45 and 60 years old with non-small cell lung cancer.

The chain carries TRBV6-1 and TRBJ2-3; D not resolved. Germline CDR1 and CDR2: MNHNS and SASEGT. The CDR3 runs to 13 residues. The V end lost 7 bases, the J end lost 4 bases, and 12 bases lay between the germline ends. CDR3 protein: CASTKVLADTQYF. The CDR3 coding sequence is TGTGCCAGCACCAAGGTCCTCGCAGATACGCAGTATTTT.

The chain carries TRBV18 and TRBJ2-7; possibly TRBD1 for D (5 bases). Germline V lookup: CDR1 KGHSH, CDR2 LQKENI. This CDR3 has 15 amino acids. The V end lost 6 bases, the J end lost 3 bases, and 18 bases lay between the germline ends. The CDR3 is CASSTGQGSNYEQYF. CDR3 sequence (DNA): TGTGCCAGCTCTACCGGGCAGGGAAGTAACTACGAGCAGTACTTC.

V usage is TRBV11-2 and J usage is TRBJ2-1, with D unresolved. This CDR3 region has 15 residues. V was shortened by 5 bases and J by 4 bases, with 15 bases between the two germline ends. Germline V gives CDR1 SGHAT, CDR2 FQNNGV. CDR3 sequence reads: CASSPEFKVYNEQFF. The CDR3 DNA reads as TGTGCCAGCAGCCCCGAGTTTAAGGTTTACAATGAGCAGTTCTTC.

The gene calls are TRBV6-6 and TRBJ2-1, with 8 bases fitting TRBD1. Trimming took 7 bases from V and 6 from J; bases not matched to a gene: 8. The CDR3 extends over 14 amino acids. The germline V gene encodes CDR1 MNHNY and CDR2 SVGAGI (reference sequence). CDR3 region: CASNQDRASNEQFF. CDR3 coding DNA: TGTGCCAGCAACCAGGACAGGGCGAGCAATGAGCAGTTCTTC.

The chain links TRBV28 to TRBJ2-1, with D maybe TRBD2 (6 bases). The CDR3 consists of 19 residues. With 2 bases removed from V and 1 base from J, the gap between germline ends came to 21 bases. From germline, CDR1 is MDHEN and CDR2 SYDVKM. CDR3 sequence reads: CASSLSWHHPGESYNEQFF. CDR3 coding DNA: TGTGCCAGCAGTTTAAGTTGGCACCACCCGGGGGAGTCCTACAATGAGCAGTTCTTC.

This rearrangement joins TRBV2 to TRBJ2-1; 7 nucleotides line up with TRBD2. Germline V gene sequence: CDR1 SNHLY, CDR2 FYNNEI. This CDR3 has 15 amino acids. V shed 7 bases, J shed 3 bases, and the junction held 9 bases outside the gene matches. The CDR3: CASNTGTNFYNEQFF. The CDR3 DNA is TGTGCCAGCAACACCGGGACTAATTTCTACAATGAGCAGTTCTTC.

A remark on this clone: Other nucleotide sequences in the sample specify the same CDR3. The rearrangement links TRBV29-1 to TRBJ2-3, with D unresolved. Germline loops: CDR1 SQVTM, CDR2 ANQGSEA. The CDR3 runs 10 residues. Trimming removed 6 bases from V and 6 bases from J, with 7 bases in between. The CDR3 region is CSVDTDTQYF. CDR3 sequence (DNA): TGCAGCGTCGACACGGATACGCAGTATTTT.

The V gene is TRBV18, the J gene TRBJ2-1; maybe TRBD1 (7 bases). Germline V lookup: CDR1 KGHSH, CDR2 LQKENI. V was clipped by 3 bases and J by 4 bases, with 13 bases between them. CDR3 length: 15 amino acids. CDR3 sequence: CASSPAGQLYNEQFF. CDR3 DNA: TGTGCCAGCTCACCCGCGGGACAGCTATACAATGAGCAGTTCTTC.

This clone has a single count. The rearrangement uses TRBV18 and TRBJ2-5; possibly TRBD2 for D (5 bases). Germline CDR1 KGHSH, CDR2 LQKENI. The V end lost 1 base, the J end lost 2 bases, and 11 bases lay between the germline ends. This CDR3 comprises 15 residues. CDR3 coding DNA: TGTGCCAGCTCACCACTTCCGGGGAAGCAAGAGACCCAGTACTTC. Residues: CASSPLPGKQETQYF. Full variable domain (remainder filled in from reference TRBV18 and TRBJ2-5): NAGVMQNPRHLVRRRGQEARLRCSPMKGHSHVYWYRQLPEEGLKFMVYLQKENIIDESGMPKERFSAEFPKEGPSILRIQQVVRGDSAAYFCASSPLPGKQETQYFGPGTRLLVL.

The J gene is TRBJ1-2, the V gene TRBV5-6, with 7 bases aligning to TRBD1. Germline CDR1 SGHDT, CDR2 YYEEEE. CDR3 length equals 13 residues. The V and J ends lost 5 bases and 2 bases, in that order; junction bases with no gene match: 3. CDR3 DNA: TGTGCCAGCAGGGACAGGACCAACTATGGCTACACCTTC. It translates to CASRDRTNYGYTF.

The chain employs TRBV11-2 and TRBJ1-2; unclear D gene. The length of the CDR3 is 14 residues. The germline V gene encodes CDR1 SGHAT and CDR2 FQNNGV. The V and J ends lost 7 bases and 7 bases respectively, with 19 bases between them. This CDR3 reads CASILGSETVGYTF. DNA of the CDR3: TGTGCCAGCATCCTCGGTAGTGAGACGGTTGGCTACACCTTC.

The chain has TRBV29-1 and TRBJ1-3; 8 positions agree with TRBD1. The ends lost 6 bases at V and 7 bases at J; junction bases unmatched: 2. Germline loops: CDR1 SQVTM, CDR2 ANQGSEA. The CDR3 length is 11 residues. The CDR3 loop reads CSVRTGNTIYF. CDR3 nucleotide sequence: TGCAGCGTCCGGACAGGGAACACCATATATTTT.

V is TRBV27 and J is TRBJ1-1; the D is unclear. The germline CDR1 and CDR2 sequences are MNHEY and SMNVEV (reference sequence). With 4 bases removed from V and 4 bases from J, the gap between germline ends came to 16 bases. The CDR3 consists of 15 residues. CDR3 nucleotide sequence: TGTGCCAGCAGTTCGAACATCAAGGTGATCACTGAAGCTTTCTTT. It is translated as CASSSNIKVITEAFF.

A single count supports this clone. V and J are TRBV4-1 and TRBJ2-3, with D possibly being TRBD2 (6 bases). With 1 base removed from V and 7 bases from J, the gap between germline ends came to 12 bases. This CDR3 region has 14 residues. The germline CDR1 and CDR2 sequences are MGHRA and YSYEKL. CDR3 in DNA: TGCGCCAGCAGCCAAGCATCGGGAGAGAATACGCAGTATTTT. Protein product: CASSQASGENTQYF.

The rearrangement links TRBV5-4 to TRBJ1-1; D is uncertain. The CDR3 totals 14 residues. Trimming shortened V by 0 bases and J by 0 bases, and 6 bases separated the two germline ends. Per the germline V gene, CDR1 is SGHNT and CDR2 is YYREEE (reference sequence). The CDR3 sequence is CASSLEGLNTEAFF. The CDR3 DNA is TGTGCCAGCAGCTTGGAGGGTCTGAACACTGAAGCTTTCTTT.

This sequence joins TRBV19 and TRBJ1-5; 9 nucleotides line up with TRBD1. V was pared by 6 bases and J by 6 bases, with 9 bases of the junction left unmatched. This CDR3 spans 15 amino acids. Germline lookup yields CDR1 LNHDA and CDR2 SQIVND (reference sequence). The CDR3 sequence: CASRIQGARSQPQHF. DNA of the CDR3: TGTGCCAGTAGGATACAGGGGGCGCGTAGTCAGCCCCAGCATTTT.

The chain couples TRBV11-2 to TRBJ2-7, with D uncertain. CDR1 is SGHAT, CDR2 FQNNGV, per germline. V was trimmed by 4 bases and J by 2 bases, leaving 15 bases between them. This CDR3 contains 15 residues. The CDR3 protein is CASSSRGGKTYEQYF. CDR3 DNA sequence: TGTGCCAGCAGCTCGAGAGGTGGTAAAACCTACGAGCAGTACTTC.

This clone was found once. The V gene is TRBV6-1, the J gene TRBJ1-5; 7 nucleotides match TRBD1. CDR1 and CDR2 from the germline V gene are MNHNS and SASEGT. The CDR3 has 16 amino acids. V shed 4 bases, J shed 2 bases, and the junction held 8 bases outside the gene matches. The CDR3 DNA reads TGTGCCAGCAGTGTCTACAGGGGCGGAGGCAATCAGCCCCAGCATTTT. As protein: CASSVYRGGGNQPQHF.

As regards this clone: At one end, the junction sequence differs from germline, possibly due to a read error. The V gene is TRBV6-1, the J gene TRBJ1-2, with 7 bases aligning to TRBD1. Germline-derived CDR1 and CDR2 are MNHNS and SASEGT. The CDR3 runs 15 residues. The CDR3 here is CVSSDARQGHYGYTF. DNA of the CDR3: TGTGTCAGCAGCGACGCACGACAGGGACACTATGGCTACACCTTC.

This chain connects TRBV30 to TRBJ2-7; D is possibly TRBD1 (5 bases). Germline assignment: CDR1 GTSNPN and CDR2 SVGIG (reference sequence). V shed 0 bases and J shed 4 bases, with 13 bases lying between them. CDR3 length: 14 amino acids. As DNA, the CDR3 is TGTGCCTGGAGTGTAAAACATCGACAGTACGAGCAGTACTTC. It codes for CAWSVKHRQYEQYF.

This clone was found once. The V call is TRBV19, the J call TRBJ1-6, with D possibly matching TRBD1 (6 bases). Trimming removed 4 bases from V and 3 bases from J, with 13 bases in between. The germline V gene encodes CDR1 LNHDA and CDR2 SQIVND (reference sequence). The CDR3 runs to 16 residues. CDR3 protein: CASSSGQRFYNSPLHF. Written as DNA, the CDR3 is TGTGCCAGTAGTAGTGGACAGAGATTCTATAATTCACCCCTCCACTTT. Full variable domain (outside the CDR3, taken from reference TRBV19 and TRBJ1-6): DGGITQSPKYLFRKEGQNVTLSCEQNLNHDAMYWYRQDPGQGLRLIYYSQIVNDFQKGDIAEGYSVSREKKESFPLTVTSAQKNPTAFYLCASSSGQRFYNSPLHFGNGTRLTVT.

The J gene is TRBJ2-3, the V gene TRBV4-1; D possibly corresponds to TRBD1 (5 bases). V was trimmed by 4 bases and J by 3 bases, leaving 8 bases between them. The CDR3 totals 13 residues. Germline-derived CDR1 and CDR2 are MGHRA and YSYEKL. In DNA, the CDR3 is TGCGCCAGCAGCCCCCCAGGGACAGATACGCAGTATTTT. Translating it yields CASSPPGTDTQYF.